The next 21 T cell receptor beta chains were all read from a single sample in a study of blood T cell repertoires in COVID-19 (dated by TCRdb to the early 2020s). The library was produced with the immunoSEQ multiplex PCR assay. TCRdb's version of the immuneACCESS table is confined to in-frame rearrangements and falls short of the full clone set. An unresolved V gene accounts for under half of the shortfall where checked; the remainder is of unknown origin. This sample holds around 80,000 clones; about 73% were observed only once. The ten largest clones represent 5.7% of the sample. Material for sequencing was peripheral blood. The receptors were gathered from a man over 45 with active or convalescent COVID-19.

V and J are TRBV5-1 and TRBJ2-1; 12 positions agree with TRBD2. Germline loops: CDR1 SGHRS, CDR2 YFSETQ. The CDR3 length is 16 residues. Germline trimming cut 4 bases from V and 7 bases from J; bases unmatched to any gene: 9. This CDR3 is CASSQRLAGGVNEQFF. The CDR3 DNA follows: TGCGCCAGCAGCCAACGGCTAGCGGGGGGGGTGAATGAGCAGTTCTTC.

Comment on this clone: In the same sample, other DNA sequences code for this CDR3. This chain links TRBV5-4 with TRBJ2-5, with no clear D. The V gene lost 2 bases and the J gene lost 2 bases, with 7 bases spanning the gap. The CDR3 consists of 13 residues. The germline V gene encodes CDR1 SGHNT and CDR2 YYREEE (reference sequence). CDR3 protein: CASSLTEQETQYF. CDR3 DNA sequence: TGTGCCAGCAGCTTAACAGAGCAAGAGACCCAGTACTTC.

As regards this clone: Germline is not matched at one junction end, which may reflect a read error. The chain uses TRBV29-1 and TRBJ1-2; D unclear. Germline V gene data show CDR1 as SQVTM and CDR2 as ANQGSEA. This CDR3 has 12 residues. CDR3 in amino acids: CSVEDGNYGYTF. CDR3 bases: TGCAGCGTCGAAGACGGGAACTATGGCTACACCTTC.

V and J are TRBV12-3 or TRBV12-4 and TRBJ1-2, with 7 positions matching TRBD1. Trimming took 5 bases from V and 8 from J; bases not matched to a gene: 2. This CDR3 has 11 amino acids. The CDR3 loop reads CASSGGQGYTF. In DNA, the CDR3 is TGTGCCAGCAGTGGGGGACAGGGCTACACCTTC.

The rearrangement joins TRBV7-2 to TRBJ1-2; 7 bases align to TRBD1. CDR3 length equals 14 residues. Germline CDR1 SGHTA, CDR2 FQGNSA. V dropped 5 bases and J dropped 4; count of bases not matched to a gene: 7. Here the CDR3 reads CASSPRDSLYGYTF. CDR3 coding DNA: TGTGCCAGCAGCCCCCGGGACAGCCTCTATGGCTACACCTTC.

The chain links TRBV6-5 to TRBJ1-3, with 7 bases identical to TRBD1. The germline gives CDR1 MNHEY, CDR2 SVGAGI. J was trimmed by 2 bases and V by 6 bases; bases with no gene match: 7. This CDR3 is built from 15 residues. DNA of the CDR3: TGTGCCAGCAGACCGGGACAGATAACTGGAAACACCATATATTTT. Its translation is CASRPGQITGNTIYF.

The chain joins TRBV5-8 to TRBJ2-1, with 7 bases fitting TRBD1. Germline-derived CDR1 and CDR2 are SGHTS and YDEGEE. CDR3 length: 14 residues. V shed 5 bases, J shed 4 bases, and the junction held 6 bases outside the gene matches. CDR3 in amino acids: CASRSRGQYNEQFF. The DNA for the CDR3 is TGTGCCAGCAGAAGTCGGGGACAGTACAATGAGCAGTTCTTC.

The chain links TRBV9 to TRBJ1-1; D gene ambiguous. Germline V gene sequence: CDR1 SGDLS, CDR2 YYNGEE. The V gene lost 0 bases and the J gene lost 1 base, with 4 bases spanning the gap. This CDR3 is 13 amino acids long. The CDR3 nucleotides read TGTGCCAGCAGCGTAGGAGAGAACACTGAAGCTTTCTTT. Protein sequence: CASSVGENTEAFF.

The V and J genes are TRBV7-9 and TRBJ1-1; D is undetermined. Germline CDR1 SEHNR, CDR2 FQNEAQ (reference sequence). The CDR3 is made up of 14 amino acids. Trimming removed 2 bases at V and 3 bases at J, with 10 bases between. The CDR3 sequence: CASSLPIRDTEAFF. In DNA form, the CDR3 reads TGTGCCAGCAGCTTACCCATTCGGGACACTGAAGCTTTCTTT.

This chain connects TRBV19 to TRBJ1-1; D uncertain. V was shortened by 5 bases and J by 0 bases, with 7 bases between the two germline ends. The CDR3 runs to 13 residues. Per germline, CDR1 LNHDA and CDR2 SQIVND (reference sequence). The CDR3 protein is CASSVNMNTEAFF. CDR3 nucleotides: TGTGCCAGTAGTGTTAACATGAACACTGAAGCTTTCTTT.

V is TRBV2 and J is TRBJ2-1; D might be TRBD2 (5 bases). Germline values: CDR1 SNHLY, CDR2 FYNNEI. Trimming left V 5 bases short and J 7 bases short, with 12 bases between. This CDR3 comprises 13 residues. DNA for the CDR3: TGTGCCAGCAGTCGGGCCCAGCGGAATGAGCAGTTCTTC. It codes for CASSRAQRNEQFF.

The chain recombines TRBV10-3 with TRBJ2-1; the D gene is possibly TRBD1 (6 bases). Germline V lookup: CDR1 ENHRY, CDR2 SYGVKD. The V and J ends lost 3 bases and 5 bases respectively, with 14 bases between them. The CDR3 is 15 amino acids. The CDR3 sequence: CAISDPDRNHNEQFF. The CDR3 DNA follows: TGTGCCATCAGTGATCCTGACAGGAACCACAATGAGCAGTTCTTC.

The V and J genes are TRBV4-1 and TRBJ2-1; TRBD2 aligns across 9 bases. There are 16 residues in the CDR3. V shed 1 base and J 5 bases; nucleotides not matched to a gene: 6. Per germline, CDR1 MGHRA and CDR2 YSYEKL. CDR3 protein: CASSQVASGANNEQFF. CDR3 nucleotides: TGCGCCAGCAGCCAAGTGGCTAGCGGGGCTAACAATGAGCAGTTCTTC.

The V gene is TRBV24-1, the J gene TRBJ1-2; possibly TRBD1 for D (5 bases). Germline V gene lookup returns CDR1 KGHDR and CDR2 SFDVKD. The CDR3 totals 12 residues. With 9 bases removed from V and 4 bases from J, the gap between germline ends came to 11 bases. The CDR3 loop is CATYHRPYGYTF. CDR3 in DNA: TGTGCCACCTACCACAGGCCCTATGGCTACACCTTC.

The chain is built from TRBV12-5 and TRBJ1-4; TRBD1 is a possible D gene (5 bases). CDR1 LGHNT and CDR2 FRNRAP come from the germline V gene. The CDR3 is 18 amino acids. V lost 6 bases and J 0 bases, leaving 20 bases between the germline ends. The CDR3 is CASGPRDSGSTTNEKLFF. The CDR3 nucleotides are TGTGCTAGTGGCCCGCGGGACTCTGGATCCACAACTAATGAAAAACTGTTTTTT.

V usage is TRBV4-1 and J usage is TRBJ2-3, with D maybe TRBD1 (5 bases). This CDR3 spans 16 amino acids. Germline V gene lookup returns CDR1 MGHRA and CDR2 YSYEKL. V was cut by 2 bases and J by 1 base, with 13 bases left in between. This chain's CDR3 is CASSQPRASGTDTQYF. In nucleotides, the CDR3 is TGCGCCAGCAGCCAACCCAGGGCCTCGGGCACAGATACGCAGTATTTT.

The count of this clone is one. This rearrangement joins TRBV5-6 to TRBJ2-7; no firm D call. The CDR3 spans 14 residues. Germline V gene lookup returns CDR1 SGHDT and CDR2 YYEEEE. V dropped 1 base and J dropped 5 bases, with 13 bases sitting between them. The CDR3 DNA follows: TGTGCCAGCAGCTTGATGGGCCGCTCGGACGAGCAGTACTTC. Translation: CASSLMGRSDEQYF.

The chain joins TRBV6-6 to TRBJ2-7, with a tentative D call TRBD1 (6 bases). This CDR3 is built from 13 residues. V gave up 5 bases and J gave up 0 bases, with 8 bases separating them. The germline V gene encodes CDR1 MNHNY and CDR2 SVGAGI (reference sequence). The CDR3 nucleotides are TGTGCCAGCAGTAGGGACAACTCCTACGAGCAGTACTTC. Translated, it gives CASSRDNSYEQYF.

DNA for the CDR3: TGTGCCAGTAGCCGGGACTCCTACGAGCAGTACTTC. Residues: CASSRDSYEQYF. This chain connects TRBV19 to TRBJ2-7, with D perhaps TRBD2 (5 bases). V was clipped by 6 bases and J by 0 bases, with 6 bases between them. This CDR3 is built from 12 residues. The germline V gene encodes CDR1 LNHDA and CDR2 SQIVND (reference sequence).

V gene TRBV30 combines with J gene TRBJ2-3, with D perhaps TRBD2 (6 bases). V dropped 4 bases and J dropped 1 base, with 9 bases sitting between them. This CDR3 has 13 amino acids. CDR1 and CDR2 from the germline V gene are GTSNPN and SVGIG (reference sequence). The CDR3 sequence: CAWITGGTDTQYF. DNA for the CDR3: TGTGCCTGGATAACGGGGGGCACAGATACGCAGTATTTT.

The V call is TRBV19, the J call TRBJ2-4; the match to TRBD2 covers 9 bases. CDR1 LNHDA and CDR2 SQIVND come from the germline V gene (reference sequence). CDR3 length: 17 residues. Germline trimming cut 5 bases from V and 5 bases from J; bases unmatched to any gene: 13. In DNA, the CDR3 is TGTGCCAGTAGTCGAGGTAGCGGGGGTTGGGATGAAAACATTCAGTACTTC. Amino acid sequence: CASSRGSGGWDENIQYF.